The next 21 T cell receptor beta chains were all read from a single sample in a study of blood T cell repertoires in COVID-19 (dated by TCRdb to the early 2020s). Receptor libraries were prepared by the immunoSEQ multiplex PCR assay. The clones in this table, taken by TCRdb from immuneACCESS, are in-frame only. Not every clone is retained; where verified, under half of the shortfall comes from an unresolved V gene, and the cause of the rest is unknown. The sample records 30,000 to 50,000 clones, more than 80% of which are singletons. The ten largest account for about 4.2% of the sample. The source material was peripheral blood. All receptors derive from a man between 60 and 75 years old with acute or convalescent COVID-19.

The V and J genes are TRBV30 and TRBJ2-5; weak D call: TRBD2 (5 bases). Trimming removed 3 bases at V and 2 bases at J, with 13 bases between. The CDR3 length is 14 residues. The germline gives CDR1 GTSNPN, CDR2 SVGIG (reference sequence). The CDR3 reads CAWRVRGTQETQYF. In nucleotides, the CDR3 is TGTGCCTGGAGGGTACGGGGAACTCAAGAGACCCAGTACTTC.

The chain recombines TRBV5-4 with TRBJ2-7, with D possibly TRBD1 on 5 matching bases. From germline, CDR1 is SGHNT and CDR2 YYREEE (reference sequence). V was trimmed by 0 bases and J by 0 bases, leaving 13 bases between them. CDR3 length equals 16 residues. CDR3 in DNA: TGTGCCAGCAGCTTGGCCAGGCAGGGCGGCTCCTACGAGCAGTACTTC. Translated: CASSLARQGGSYEQYF.

This chain connects TRBV6-5 to TRBJ1-5; 9 positions match TRBD1. Per the germline V gene, CDR1 is MNHEY and CDR2 is SVGAGI. After removal of 6 bases from V and 5 bases from J, the junction contained 5 bases not matched to a gene. The CDR3 loop spans 14 amino acids. Written as DNA, the CDR3 is TGTGCCAGCAGCCCGACAGGGGGGGATCAGCCCCAGCATTTT. This codes for CASSPTGGDQPQHF.

This chain connects TRBV11-2 to TRBJ1-2, with D possibly matching TRBD1 (6 bases). Trimming took 5 bases from V and 2 from J, leaving 12 bases between them. This CDR3 comprises 14 residues. Germline loops: CDR1 SGHAT, CDR2 FQNNGV. The CDR3 sequence: CASSRADSNYGYTF. CDR3 nucleotides: TGTGCCAGCAGCCGGGCGGACAGCAACTATGGCTACACCTTC.

The table lists this clone with a count of one. The rearrangement uses TRBV5-1 and TRBJ2-5; 7 nucleotides align to TRBD2. Germline values: CDR1 SGHRS, CDR2 YFSETQ. CDR3 length: 16 residues. V was clipped by 5 bases and J by 7 bases; unmatched bases: 17. The CDR3, as DNA: TGCGCCAGCAGGCCTACCCTAGCGGACACTCGCGGGACCCAGTACTTC. This sequence encodes CASRPTLADTRGTQYF.

This clone was observed once. The genes are TRBV6-5 and TRBJ1-6; D is unclear. The CDR3 has 13 residues. V was pared by 5 bases and J by 7 bases, with 9 bases between. Germline values: CDR1 MNHEY, CDR2 SVGAGI. This CDR3 is CASSPPANSPLHF. The CDR3 DNA is TGTGCCAGCAGTCCTCCCGCGAATTCACCCCTCCACTTT.

The V gene is TRBV3-1 (or the pseudogene TRBV3-2), the J gene TRBJ1-1; tentatively, D is TRBD1 (6 bases). The CDR3 totals 12 residues. The V end lost 4 bases, the J end lost 6 bases, and 9 bases lay between the germline ends. CDR1 is LGHDT and CDR2 is YNNKEL in the germline V gene (reference sequence). In nucleotides, the CDR3 is TGTGCCAGCAGCCCACAGGGAGCTGAAGCTTTCTTT. Amino acid sequence: CASSPQGAEAFF.

The chain employs TRBV5-1 and TRBJ2-4; D is perhaps TRBD2 (5 bases). Trimming cost V 4 bases and J 0 bases, with 14 bases left between them. This CDR3 region has 16 residues. Germline CDR1 is SGHRS and CDR2 is YFSETQ. CDR3 sequence: CASSGGLGLAKNIQYF. The CDR3 DNA is TGCGCCAGCAGCGGAGGACTGGGGTTAGCCAAAAACATTCAGTACTTC.

The CDR3 coding sequence is TGTGCCAGCAACAGACAGGCGAACACTGAAGCTTTCTTT. Translation: CASNRQANTEAFF. This chain connects TRBV12-3 or TRBV12-4 to TRBJ1-1; D is perhaps TRBD1 (6 bases). The CDR3 totals 13 residues. The V end was cut by 7 bases, the J end by 1 base, with 10 bases between.

This clone was counted once. The J gene is TRBJ1-6, the V gene TRBV19; TRBD1 matches 7 bases. This CDR3 is built from 15 residues. V lost 6 bases, J lost 7 bases, and 9 bases stayed unmatched. The V gene's germline CDR1 is LNHDA and CDR2 SQIVND (reference sequence). In nucleotides, the CDR3 is TGTGCCAGTAGACTAGGACAGGCCGCCAATTCACCCCTCCACTTT. It encodes CASRLGQAANSPLHF.

This chain links TRBV7-9 with TRBJ2-1; 7 bases are a match to TRBD2. J was trimmed by 6 bases and V by 5 bases; bases with no gene match: 13. The CDR3 spans 16 residues. Germline CDR1 reads SEHNR; CDR2 reads FQNEAQ (reference sequence). The CDR3 DNA sequence: TGTGCCAGCAGCCTCCGAAACGGGAGGCCGGCCAATGAGCAGTTCTTC. Its protein product is CASSLRNGRPANEQFF.

The chain couples TRBV11-2 to TRBJ2-7; weak D call: TRBD2 (6 bases). The CDR3 has 14 amino acids. CDR1 is SGHAT and CDR2 is FQNNGV in the germline V gene. V shed 4 bases and J shed 5 bases, with 15 bases lying between them. CDR3 nucleotide sequence: TGTGCCAGCAGCTCCCGGGCCCGGGGGAACGAGCAGTACTTC. It is translated as CASSSRARGNEQYF.

The genes are TRBV3-1 (or the pseudogene TRBV3-2) and TRBJ2-3; the match to TRBD2 covers 8 bases. The CDR3 is 17 residues long. V shed 4 bases, J shed 0 bases, and the junction held 9 bases outside the gene matches. Germline values: CDR1 LGHDT, CDR2 YNNKEL (reference sequence). The CDR3 sequence is CASSRRGGTLSTDTQYF. In DNA form, the CDR3 reads TGTGCCAGCAGCCGCCGGGGGGGCACCCTTAGCACAGATACGCAGTATTTT.

The V call is TRBV18, the J call TRBJ1-3; 7 positions agree with TRBD1. The CDR3 length is 16 residues. Germline V gene sequence: CDR1 KGHSH, CDR2 LQKENI. J gave up 0 bases and V 3 bases, and 5 bases lay outside the gene matches. DNA of the CDR3: TGTGCCAGCTCACCTACGGACAGGTCCTCTGGAAACACCATATATTTT. Encoded protein: CASSPTDRSSGNTIYF.

CDR3 bases: TGTGCCAGCAGTTTAGGGGGACAGGGGCGCTATGGCTACACCTTC. Amino acids: CASSLGGQGRYGYTF. The chain couples TRBV27 to TRBJ1-2, with 10 bases aligning to TRBD1. With V trimmed by 2 bases and J by 4 bases, 4 bases remained unmatched. The V gene's germline CDR1 is MNHEY and CDR2 SMNVEV (reference sequence). There are 15 residues in the CDR3.

The gene calls are TRBV28 and TRBJ1-1; maybe TRBD1 (5 bases). Germline CDR1 and CDR2: MDHEN and SYDVKM. The V and J ends lost 6 bases and 0 bases respectively, with 17 bases between them. This CDR3 is 16 amino acids long. For the CDR3, the DNA is TGTGCCAGCAGGAAGACAGCTCCTCCCATGAACACTGAAGCTTTCTTT. Residues: CASRKTAPPMNTEAFF.

The chain employs TRBV19 and TRBJ2-5; 11 positions agree with TRBD1. J gave up 4 bases and V 1 base, and 14 bases lay outside the gene matches. Germline values: CDR1 LNHDA, CDR2 SQIVND (reference sequence). This CDR3 has 19 residues. CDR3 in DNA: TGTGCCAGTAGTATAGCACCCCGGACAGGGGGCGGGAGGCGAGAGACCCAGTACTTC. It translates to CASSIAPRTGGGRRETQYF.

The chain uses TRBV19 and TRBJ2-1, with 11 bases fitting TRBD2. The CDR3 is made up of 15 amino acids. Germline V gene sequence: CDR1 LNHDA, CDR2 SQIVND (reference sequence). The J segment lost 6 bases and the V segment lost 5 bases, leaving 6 bases of the junction unmatched. The CDR3 DNA sequence: TGTGCCAGTAGTTCACTAGCGGGAGCCCGCAATGAGCAGTTCTTC. Amino acids: CASSSLAGARNEQFF.

This chain links TRBV7-9 with TRBJ2-7; D is possibly TRBD1 (6 bases). This CDR3 has 16 residues. Germline assignment: CDR1 SEHNR and CDR2 FQNEAQ (reference sequence). V was pared by 4 bases and J by 2 bases, with 18 bases between. CDR3 sequence: CASSSGDRDNPYEQYF. Here the CDR3 DNA reads TGTGCCAGCAGCTCCGGGGACCGGGACAACCCCTACGAGCAGTACTTC.

This clone was picked up one time. This chain connects TRBV28 to TRBJ1-2; TRBD1 is a possible D gene (5 bases). V lost 6 bases to trimming and J lost 4 bases, with 12 bases between them. The germline CDR1 and CDR2 sequences are MDHEN and SYDVKM. The CDR3 is made up of 13 amino acids. CDR3 nucleotides: TGTGCCAGCAGGAAGGACATCCGCTATGGCTACACCTTC. Residues: CASRKDIRYGYTF.

V and J are TRBV6-4 and TRBJ2-3; 8 positions agree with TRBD2. CDR1 and CDR2 from the germline V gene are MRHNA and SNTAGT. The CDR3 covers 17 residues. The J segment lost 1 base and the V segment lost 3 bases, leaving 9 bases of the junction unmatched. DNA for the CDR3: TGTGCCAGCAGTGAGTTATGCGGGAGGTGTTGCACAGATACGCAGTATTTT. Translating gives CASSELCGRCCTDTQYF.